The sequence of this T cell receptor beta chain was determined in a study of OX40 agonist ivuxolimab in advanced cancers. Turning to the study itself: Subjects had a mean age of about 65 years, with a range of roughly 20 to 79; less than 90% were male. Earlier treatment with anti-PD-1, anti-PD-L1 or anti-CTLA-4 was permitted, and 35% to 45% had received some. The study, taken as a whole, reports: Expanded peripheral T cell antigen specificity was not determined.

Germline-derived CDR1 and CDR2 are LGHNA and YSLEER. CDR3 length equals 16 residues. Trimming took off 1 base at V and 5 bases at J, with 17 bases between the two ends. The protocol was immunoSEQ multiplex PCR, while the TCRdb copy is restricted to in-frame clones and leaves out a portion. The sample contains 75,000 to 100,000 clones, 65% to 90% of which appear only once. A remark on this clone: Its cognate antigen is unknown.

Blood samples were obtained at baseline, cycle 4 day 1, and cycle 7 day 1. Sequenced material: CD4+ or CD8+ T cells sorted from blood, taken in a trial of the OX40 agonist ivuxolimab. The clonotype originates from an adult with an advanced solid tumor such as melanoma, head and neck, liver or kidney cancer. This chain connects TRBV4-3 to TRBJ2-5, with a tentative D call TRBD1 (5 bases). CDR3 residues: CASSQAPTQGGETQYF. CDR3 sequence (DNA): TGCGCCAGCAGCCAAGCCCCTACGCAGGGTGGCGAGACCCAGTACTTC.